Detailed here is one T cell receptor beta chain. The data belong to a study of cytomegalovirus exposure and HLA in healthy donors. Clones were read by immunoSEQ multiplex PCR, and TCRdb kept only the in-frame ones, dropping some. The sample gives over 150,000 clones, 70% to 85% of which show up once; about an eighth is in the top ten. The germline V gene has CDR1 GTSNPN and CDR2 SVGIG (reference sequence). The CDR3 is made up of 15 amino acids. With 1 base clipped from V and 4 bases from J, the junction kept 7 bases outside the gene matches. The clonotype comes from a woman in her 30s in good health and CMV-seropositive. This chain joins TRBV30 and TRBJ1-5, with 7 bases that match TRBD1. The sequencing input was PBMCs. The chain's CDR3 is CAWSALTGANQPQHF. Here the CDR3 DNA reads TGTGCCTGGAGTGCCCTCACAGGGGCGAATCAGCCCCAGCATTTT.